Below are 8 T cell receptor beta chains sequenced from a single sample in a study of blood T cell repertoires in COVID-19. TCRdb's table, derived via immunoSEQ multiplex PCR, lists solely in-frame clones and lacks some. The sample carries 300,000 to 350,000 clones, about nine tenths recorded once. Sequencing was performed on PBMCs or T cells enriched from blood (not recorded which). These TCRs come from a woman between 25 and 40 years old who had been exposed to COVID-19.

The genes are TRBV19 and TRBJ1-1, with D possibly being TRBD1 (6 bases). The V and J ends lost 3 bases and 4 bases respectively, with 12 bases between them. The CDR3 spans 14 residues. Germline values: CDR1 LNHDA, CDR2 SQIVND (reference sequence). CDR3 nucleotides: TGTGCCAGTAGTATCACAGGGACGGGCACTGAAGCTTTCTTT. Amino acids: CASSITGTGTEAFF.

The chain employs TRBV12-3 or TRBV12-4 and TRBJ1-1; no reliable D call. The ends were cut back, 3 bases at V and 4 bases at J, with 9 bases in the middle. CDR3 length equals 13 residues. CDR3 residues: CASSLWESTEAFF. The DNA of the CDR3 is TGTGCCAGCAGTTTGTGGGAGTCCACTGAAGCTTTCTTT.

V is TRBV7-3 and J is TRBJ2-3; unclear D gene. Germline CDR1 and CDR2: SGHTA and FQGTGA. This CDR3 region has 16 residues. V gave up 1 base and J gave up 1 base, with 12 bases separating them. DNA for the CDR3: TGTGCCAGCAGCTTAAATGTAGCAGTCGGCACAGATACGCAGTATTTT. As protein: CASSLNVAVGTDTQYF.

The chain employs TRBV6-5 and TRBJ1-1; possibly TRBD1 for D (6 bases). The germline V and J ends were trimmed by 10 bases and 8 bases, with 17 bases remaining between them. The CDR3 contains 12 residues. Germline V CDR1 and CDR2: MNHEY, SVGAGI. The CDR3 bases are TGTGCCACCTTCCGACAGGCTACAGAAGCTTTCTTT. It is translated as CATFRQATEAFF.

V gene TRBV6-5 combines with J gene TRBJ2-7; no clear D gene. Trimming left V 2 bases short and J 3 bases short, with 11 bases between. The CDR3 consists of 14 residues. The germline V gene has CDR1 MNHEY and CDR2 SVGAGI. The CDR3, as DNA: TGTGCCAGCAGTTACCTGGCTTCATTCTACGAGCAGTACTTC. Protein sequence: CASSYLASFYEQYF.

The chain employs TRBV19 and TRBJ2-2; TRBD2 might be the D (6 bases). V lost 3 bases and J lost 1, with 18 bases in between. CDR1 is LNHDA and CDR2 is SQIVND in the germline V gene (reference sequence). The CDR3 is 18 amino acids. The CDR3 protein is CASSMRSGGAGNTGELFF. CDR3 nucleotides: TGTGCCAGTAGTATGAGGTCGGGCGGGGCAGGGAACACCGGGGAGCTGTTTTTT.

The chain couples TRBV20-1 to TRBJ1-2; no reliable D call. The V end was cut by 7 bases, the J end by 6 bases, with 12 bases between. The CDR3 sequence is 11 residues long. Germline loops: CDR1 DFQATT, CDR2 SNEGSKA (reference sequence). DNA of the CDR3: TGCAGTGTCCGAGGTGGAAATGGCTACACCTTC. Translated: CSVRGGNGYTF.

The rearrangement joins TRBV28 to TRBJ2-7; D is uncertain. This CDR3 comprises 13 residues. The V end lost 7 bases, the J end lost 5 bases, and 15 bases lay between the germline ends. Germline-derived CDR1 and CDR2 are MDHEN and SYDVKM. The CDR3, as DNA: TGTGCCAGCAAAGTGTCAGGAAAACACGAGCAGTACTTC. It specifies CASKVSGKHEQYF.